This TCR beta chain was retrieved from a study of T cells expressing NK-cell markers. On the study more broadly: The TCR beta repertoires originated in sorted CD3+CD56+NKG2C+, CD3+CD56+NKG2C- and CD3+CD56-NKG2C+ T cells. Sequencing covered eight donors, seven HCMV-seropositive and one seronegative. General study findings and limits: Questions lingered over whether expanded NKG2C+ T cell clones were HCMV-specific.

As regards this clonotype: Its specificity is not known.

A 5'RACE template switching approach incorporating UMIs was used to make TCR beta cDNA. TCRdb re-called the 5' RACE reads; every CDR3 protein appears as one record, without DNA. This sample's table reports a few hundred thousand distinct CDR3 sequences. Germline-derived CDR1 and CDR2 are DFQATT and SNEGSKA (reference sequence). This CDR3 is built from 16 residues. Material: blood T cells: a sorted CD56 or NKG2C T cell subset, CD4+ or CD8+ T cells, or bulk PBMC T cells (not recorded which). J is TRBJ2-7 and V is TRBV20-1; TCRdb designates TRBD1, a call that cannot be tested without DNA. This receptor was obtained from a man aged 18 to 69 in good health. CDR3 protein: CSARTRSGQPLNEQYF.